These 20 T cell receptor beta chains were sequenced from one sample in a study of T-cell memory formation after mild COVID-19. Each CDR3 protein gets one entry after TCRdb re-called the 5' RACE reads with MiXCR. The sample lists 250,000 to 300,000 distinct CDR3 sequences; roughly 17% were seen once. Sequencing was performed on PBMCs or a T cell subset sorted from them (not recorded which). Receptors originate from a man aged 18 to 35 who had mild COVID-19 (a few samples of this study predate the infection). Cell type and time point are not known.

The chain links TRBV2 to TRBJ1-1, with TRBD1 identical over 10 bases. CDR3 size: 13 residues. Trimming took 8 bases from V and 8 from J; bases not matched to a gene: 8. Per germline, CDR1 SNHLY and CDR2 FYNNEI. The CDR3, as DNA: TGTGCCAGCGGACGGACAGGGGGGACCGAAGCTTTCTTT. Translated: CASGRTGGTEAFF. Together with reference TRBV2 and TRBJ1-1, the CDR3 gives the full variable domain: EPEVTQTPSHQVTQMGQEVILRCVPISNHLYFYWYRQILGQKVEFLVSFYNNEISEKSEIFDDQFSVERPDGSNFTLKIRSTKLEDSAMYFCASGRTGGTEAFFGQGTRLTVV.

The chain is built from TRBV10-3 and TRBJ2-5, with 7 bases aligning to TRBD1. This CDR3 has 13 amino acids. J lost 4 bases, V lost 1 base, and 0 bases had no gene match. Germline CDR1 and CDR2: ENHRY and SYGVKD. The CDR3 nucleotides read TGTGCCATCAGTGAGTACAGGGGAGAGACCCAGTACTTC. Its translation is CAISEYRGETQYF.

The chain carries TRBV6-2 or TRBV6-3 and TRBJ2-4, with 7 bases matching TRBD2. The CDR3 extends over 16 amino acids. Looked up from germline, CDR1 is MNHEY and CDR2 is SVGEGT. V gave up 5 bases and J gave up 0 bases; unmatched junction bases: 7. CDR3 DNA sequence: TGTGCCAGCAGTATGTTGGGCGGGGGAGCCAAAAACATTCAGTACTTC. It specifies CASSMLGGGAKNIQYF.

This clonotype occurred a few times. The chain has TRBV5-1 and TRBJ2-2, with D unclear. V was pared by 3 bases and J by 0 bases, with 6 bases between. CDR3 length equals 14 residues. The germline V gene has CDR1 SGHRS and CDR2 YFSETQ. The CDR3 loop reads CASSSFANTGELFF. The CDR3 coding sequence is TGCGCCAGCAGCTCTTTCGCGAACACCGGGGAGCTGTTTTTT. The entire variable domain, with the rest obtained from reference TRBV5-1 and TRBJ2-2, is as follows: KAGVTQTPRYLIKTRGQQVTLSCSPISGHRSVSWYQQTPGQGLQFLFEYFSETQRNKGNFPGRFSGRQFSNSRSEMNVSTLELGDSALYLCASSSFANTGELFFGEGSRLTVL.

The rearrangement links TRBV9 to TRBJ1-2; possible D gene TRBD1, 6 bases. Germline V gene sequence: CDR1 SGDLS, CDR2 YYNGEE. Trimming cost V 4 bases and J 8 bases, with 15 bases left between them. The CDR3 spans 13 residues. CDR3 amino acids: CASSPGGGNGYTF. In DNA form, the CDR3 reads TGTGCCAGCAGCCCAGGAGGGGGGAACGGCTACACCTTC.

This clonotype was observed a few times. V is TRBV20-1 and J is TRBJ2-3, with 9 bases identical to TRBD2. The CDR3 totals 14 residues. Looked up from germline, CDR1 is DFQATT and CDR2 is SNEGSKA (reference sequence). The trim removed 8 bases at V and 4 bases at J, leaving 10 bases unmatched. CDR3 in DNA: TGCAGTCGCAGTAGCGGGGGACTCCCAGATACGCAGTATTTT. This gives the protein CSRSSGGLPDTQYF.

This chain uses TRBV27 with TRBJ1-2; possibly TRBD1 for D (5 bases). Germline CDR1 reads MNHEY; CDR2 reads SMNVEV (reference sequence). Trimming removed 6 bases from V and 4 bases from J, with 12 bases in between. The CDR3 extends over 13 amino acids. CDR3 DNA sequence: TGTGCCAGCAGATGGTCAGGGAGCTATGGCTACACCTTC. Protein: CASRWSGSYGYTF.

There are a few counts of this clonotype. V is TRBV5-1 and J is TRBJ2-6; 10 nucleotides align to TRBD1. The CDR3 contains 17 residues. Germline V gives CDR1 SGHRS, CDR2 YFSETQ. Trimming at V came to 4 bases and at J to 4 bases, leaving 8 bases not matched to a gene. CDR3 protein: CASSEDRGLQGANVLTF. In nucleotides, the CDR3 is TGCGCCAGCAGCGAGGACAGGGGGTTGCAAGGGGCCAACGTCCTGACTTTC. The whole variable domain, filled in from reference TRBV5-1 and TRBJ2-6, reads KAGVTQTPRYLIKTRGQQVTLSCSPISGHRSVSWYQQTPGQGLQFLFEYFSETQRNKGNFPGRFSGRQFSNSRSEMNVSTLELGDSALYLCASSEDRGLQGANVLTFGAGSRLTVL.

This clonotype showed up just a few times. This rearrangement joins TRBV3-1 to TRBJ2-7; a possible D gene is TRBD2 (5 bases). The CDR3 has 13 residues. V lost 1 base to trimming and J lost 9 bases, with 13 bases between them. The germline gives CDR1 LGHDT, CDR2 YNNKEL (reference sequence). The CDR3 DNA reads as TGTGCCAGCAGCCAAGGGGAGACCCGAGGGCAGTACTTC. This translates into CASSQGETRGQYF.

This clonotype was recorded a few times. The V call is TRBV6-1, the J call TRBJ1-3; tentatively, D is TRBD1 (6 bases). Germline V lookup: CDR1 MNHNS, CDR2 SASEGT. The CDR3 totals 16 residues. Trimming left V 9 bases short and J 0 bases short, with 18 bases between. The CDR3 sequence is CARTLGGASSGNTIYF. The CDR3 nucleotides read TGTGCCAGAACCTTGGGGGGCGCCAGCTCTGGAAACACCATATATTTT.

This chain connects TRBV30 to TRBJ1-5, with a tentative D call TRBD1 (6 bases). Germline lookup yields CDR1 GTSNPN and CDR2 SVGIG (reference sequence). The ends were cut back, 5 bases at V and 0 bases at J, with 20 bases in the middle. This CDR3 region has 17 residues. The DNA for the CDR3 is TGTGCCTGGGACAGTAGCAGGGGCCCCTATAGCAATCAGCCCCAGCATTTT. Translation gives CAWDSSRGPYSNQPQHF. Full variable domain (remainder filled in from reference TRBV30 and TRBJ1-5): SQTIHQWPATLVQPVGSPLSLECTVEGTSNPNLYWYRQAAGRGLQLLFYSVGIGQISSEVPQNLSASRPQDRQFILSSKKLLLSDSGFYLCAWDSSRGPYSNQPQHFGDGTRLSIL.

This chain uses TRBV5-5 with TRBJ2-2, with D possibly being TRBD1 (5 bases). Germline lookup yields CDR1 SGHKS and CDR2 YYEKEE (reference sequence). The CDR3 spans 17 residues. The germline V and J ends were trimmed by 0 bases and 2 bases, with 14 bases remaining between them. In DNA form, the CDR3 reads TGTGCCAGCAGCTTGGAGGGGTATCCCCTCAACACCGGGGAGCTGTTTTTT. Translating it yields CASSLEGYPLNTGELFF.

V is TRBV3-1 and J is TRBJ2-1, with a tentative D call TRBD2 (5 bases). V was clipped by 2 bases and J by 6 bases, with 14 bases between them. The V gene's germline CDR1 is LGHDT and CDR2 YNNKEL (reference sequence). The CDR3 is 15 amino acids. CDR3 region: CASSQKLREPNEQFF. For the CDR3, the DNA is TGTGCCAGCAGCCAAAAGTTGAGGGAACCCAATGAGCAGTTCTTC.

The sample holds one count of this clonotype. The CDR3 loop is CASSFGGSVYEQYF. Here the CDR3 DNA reads TGTGCCAGCAGTTTCGGGGGTTCGGTGTACGAGCAGTACTTC. V and J are TRBV12-3 or TRBV12-4 and TRBJ2-7, with a possible D match to TRBD2 (6 bases). The CDR3 extends over 14 amino acids. Trimming stripped 3 bases from V and 4 bases from J, with 13 bases between.

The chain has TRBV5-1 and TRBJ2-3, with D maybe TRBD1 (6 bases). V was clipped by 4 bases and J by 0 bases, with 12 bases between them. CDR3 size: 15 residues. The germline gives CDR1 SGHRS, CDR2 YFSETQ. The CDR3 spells CASSLRTDSTDTQYF. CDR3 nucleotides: TGCGCCAGCAGCCTCCGGACAGATAGCACAGATACGCAGTATTTT.

CDR3 nucleotide sequence: TGTGCCAGCAGCTTAGACGGGGTAGGGAACACTGAAGCTTTCTTT. Residues: CASSLDGVGNTEAFF. The rearrangement uses TRBV11-2 and TRBJ1-1, with D unresolved. V dropped 0 bases and J dropped 1 base, with 9 bases sitting between them. The CDR3 is made up of 15 amino acids. Germline V gives CDR1 SGHAT, CDR2 FQNNGV.

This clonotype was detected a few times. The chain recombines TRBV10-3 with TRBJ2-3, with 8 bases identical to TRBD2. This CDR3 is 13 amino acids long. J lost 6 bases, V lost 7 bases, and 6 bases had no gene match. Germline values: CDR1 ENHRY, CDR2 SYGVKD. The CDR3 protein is CAITNGGADTQYF. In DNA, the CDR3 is TGTGCCATCACCAACGGGGGGGCGGATACGCAGTATTTT.

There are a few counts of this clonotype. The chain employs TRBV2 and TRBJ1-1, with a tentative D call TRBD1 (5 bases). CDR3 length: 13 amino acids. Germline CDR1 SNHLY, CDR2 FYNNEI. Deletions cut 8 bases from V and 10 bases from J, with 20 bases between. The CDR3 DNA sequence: TGTGCCAGCTCCACGGGGCAGGCCGGCGTAGCTTTCTTT. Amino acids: CASSTGQAGVAFF.

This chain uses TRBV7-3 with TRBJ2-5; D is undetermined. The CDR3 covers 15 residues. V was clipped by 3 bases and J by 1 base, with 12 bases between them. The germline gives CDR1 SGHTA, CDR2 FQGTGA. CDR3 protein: CASSFGRFSQETQYF. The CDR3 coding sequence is TGTGCCAGCAGCTTCGGACGGTTCTCCCAAGAGACCCAGTACTTC.

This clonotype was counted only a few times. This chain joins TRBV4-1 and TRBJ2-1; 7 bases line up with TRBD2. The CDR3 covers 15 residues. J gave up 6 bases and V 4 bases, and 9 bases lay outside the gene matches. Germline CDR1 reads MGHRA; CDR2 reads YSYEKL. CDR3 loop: CASSPQTSSSNEQFF. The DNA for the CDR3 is TGCGCCAGCAGCCCTCAGACTAGCTCTTCCAATGAGCAGTTCTTC.